The 30 T cell receptor beta chains below were found in one sample sequenced in a study of blood T cell repertoires in COVID-19. Sequencing used immunoSEQ multiplex PCR; TCRdb keeps in-frame clones, though not all of them. The sample includes 430,000 or so clones, 88% of them seen just once. Specimen: PBMCs or T cells enriched from blood (not recorded which). The receptor set was obtained from a woman aged 40 to 50 who had recovered from COVID-19.

The V gene is TRBV9, the J gene TRBJ1-1; D gene unclear. The CDR3 spans 13 residues. The V gene's germline CDR1 is SGDLS and CDR2 YYNGEE. V lost 3 bases, J lost 1 base, and 7 bases lay in between. CDR3 amino acids: CASSAGSNTEAFF. CDR3 in DNA: TGTGCCAGCAGCGCCGGGTCGAACACTGAAGCTTTCTTT.

The chain couples TRBV5-6 to TRBJ1-6; tentatively, D is TRBD1 (6 bases). V lost 3 bases, J lost 5 bases, and 18 bases lay in between. There are 17 residues in the CDR3. The germline V gene has CDR1 SGHDT and CDR2 YYEEEE. DNA for the CDR3: TGTGCCAGCAGCTATCGTCTCACCGGGACACATAATTCACCCCTCCACTTT. It translates to CASSYRLTGTHNSPLHF.

The chain couples TRBV6-5 to TRBJ1-1; D is possibly TRBD1 (6 bases). Trimming left V 2 bases short and J 5 bases short, with 9 bases between. Germline V gives CDR1 MNHEY, CDR2 SVGAGI. CDR3 size: 13 residues. The CDR3, as DNA: TGTGCCAGCAGTTACAGGGGGGGGACTGAAGCTTTCTTT. Translated, it gives CASSYRGGTEAFF.

This chain connects TRBV19 to TRBJ1-1, with TRBD1 identical over 7 bases. J lost 5 bases, V lost 2 bases, and 8 bases had no gene match. CDR1 is LNHDA and CDR2 is SQIVND in the germline V gene (reference sequence). The CDR3 runs 15 residues. The CDR3 reads CASSIMGTERTEAFF. Here the CDR3 DNA reads TGTGCCAGTAGTATAATGGGGACAGAAAGGACTGAAGCTTTCTTT. The variable domain in full, with the rest retrieved from reference TRBV19 and TRBJ1-1, is DGGITQSPKYLFRKEGQNVTLSCEQNLNHDAMYWYRQDPGQGLRLIYYSQIVNDFQKGDIAEGYSVSREKKESFPLTVTSAQKNPTAFYLCASSIMGTERTEAFFGQGTRLTVV.

J is TRBJ2-5 and V is TRBV10-3; 8 positions match TRBD2. Germline CDR1 and CDR2: ENHRY and SYGVKD. The ends lost 10 bases at V and 0 bases at J; junction bases unmatched: 7. The CDR3 spans 14 residues. The CDR3 DNA sequence: TGTGCCACCGGGGGGGCGGGAGACCAAGAGACCCAGTACTTC. It translates to CATGGAGDQETQYF.

This chain joins TRBV5-5 and TRBJ1-2, with TRBD1 matching 7 bases. CDR3 length: 16 amino acids. V was pared by 0 bases and J by 3 bases, with 8 bases of the junction left unmatched. Germline CDR1 reads SGHKS; CDR2 reads YYEKEE (reference sequence). The CDR3 nucleotides read TGTGCCAGCAGCTTGGGGCAGGGGGTGGAGGACTATGGCTACACCTTC. Translating gives CASSLGQGVEDYGYTF.

The chain links TRBV7-9 to TRBJ2-3; maybe TRBD1 (5 bases). CDR1 is SEHNR, CDR2 FQNEAQ, per germline (reference sequence). This CDR3 has 16 amino acids. V shed 3 bases and J shed 0 bases, with 13 bases lying between them. As DNA, the CDR3 is TGTGCCAGCAGCTTCCCGCTGGCAGGGAGCACAGATACGCAGTATTTT. Amino acids: CASSFPLAGSTDTQYF.

The gene calls are TRBV7-9 and TRBJ1-1, with 7 bases identical to TRBD1. The CDR3 has 14 amino acids. The trim removed 5 bases at V and 5 bases at J, leaving 8 bases unmatched. The germline V gene encodes CDR1 SEHNR and CDR2 FQNEAQ (reference sequence). CDR3 nucleotides: TGTGCCAGCAGCCCACAAACAGGGGAGACTGAAGCTTTCTTT. Its translation is CASSPQTGETEAFF.

The J gene is TRBJ1-3, the V gene TRBV9; a possible D gene is TRBD1 (5 bases). Germline values: CDR1 SGDLS, CDR2 YYNGEE. The CDR3 runs to 14 residues. V lost 2 bases to trimming and J lost 1 base, with 7 bases between them. As DNA, the CDR3 is TGTGCCAGCAGCGTGACAGTATCTGGAAACACCATATATTTT. Translated: CASSVTVSGNTIYF.

The chain employs TRBV27 and TRBJ1-1; a weak D match, TRBD1 (6 bases). The CDR3 is made up of 15 amino acids. CDR1 and CDR2 (germline): MNHEY, SMNVEV (reference sequence). V lost 0 bases, J lost 3 bases, and 11 bases lay in between. DNA for the CDR3: TGTGCCAGCAGTTTATCAGGGGGTCGGCACACTGAAGCTTTCTTT. Translated, it gives CASSLSGGRHTEAFF.

The chain employs TRBV18 and TRBJ1-3; D is ambiguous. V shed 3 bases and J shed 4 bases, with 13 bases lying between them. Per the germline V gene, CDR1 is KGHSH and CDR2 is LQKENI. This CDR3 is built from 15 residues. The CDR3 reads CASSPTEISGNTIYF. The CDR3 DNA reads TGTGCCAGCTCACCGACGGAGATCTCAGGAAACACCATATATTTT.

The chain uses TRBV11-3 and TRBJ2-1; the match to TRBD2 covers 12 bases. Germline CDR1 reads SGHNT; CDR2 reads YENEEA. The V gene end was trimmed by 4 bases and the J gene end by 5 bases; junction bases not matched to a gene: 3. The CDR3 runs 15 residues. CDR3 sequence (DNA): TGTGCCAGCAGCTCTAGCGGGAGGGCGGACAATGAGCAGTTCTTC. This gives the protein CASSSSGRADNEQFF.

The V gene is TRBV4-3, the J gene TRBJ2-7, with D perhaps TRBD1 (5 bases). Looked up from germline, CDR1 is LGHNA and CDR2 is YSLEER. V was shortened by 4 bases and J by 3 bases, with 10 bases between the two germline ends. The CDR3 has 13 amino acids. The DNA of the CDR3 is TGCGCCAGCAGCCCAGGGCCCCTCTACGAGCAGTACTTC. This encodes CASSPGPLYEQYF.

The genes are TRBV24-1 and TRBJ2-3, with D hard to call. The CDR3 totals 13 residues. Trimming pared 1 base from V and 6 bases from J, leaving 7 bases between. Germline V gene lookup returns CDR1 KGHDR and CDR2 SFDVKD. Written as DNA, the CDR3 is TGTGCCACCAGTGATTTTGATGAGGATACGCAGTATTTT. The encoded protein is CATSDFDEDTQYF.

V and J are TRBV7-8 and TRBJ2-4; 16 bases are shared with TRBD2. After removal of 1 base from V and 3 bases from J, the junction contained 15 bases not matched to a gene. This CDR3 has 22 residues. Germline V CDR1 and CDR2: SGHVS, FQNEAQ. The CDR3 region is CASSLGGLAGGGPARGKNIQYF. As DNA, the CDR3 is TGTGCCAGCAGCTTAGGGGGACTAGCGGGAGGGGGGCCGGCTCGAGGCAAAAACATTCAGTACTTC.

The genes are TRBV2 and TRBJ2-3; a possible D gene is TRBD2 (5 bases). This CDR3 comprises 16 residues. V was trimmed by 3 bases and J by 4 bases, leaving 17 bases between them. The V gene's germline CDR1 is SNHLY and CDR2 FYNNEI. The CDR3 spells CASSERRLTEADTQYF. Here the CDR3 DNA reads TGTGCCAGCAGTGAGAGGAGGCTTACTGAAGCAGATACGCAGTATTTT.

The J gene is TRBJ2-3, the V gene TRBV12-5; tentatively, D is TRBD2 (5 bases). V was pared by 1 base and J by 7 bases, with 9 bases between. Germline V CDR1 and CDR2: LGHNT, FRNRAP. This CDR3 contains 13 residues. The CDR3 sequence is CASGLDERNTQYF. In nucleotides, the CDR3 is TGTGCTAGTGGTTTGGACGAGCGGAATACGCAGTATTTT.

The table lists this clone with many counts. The CDR3 DNA is TGTGCCAGCAGTGACAATACAGGGTCTGGGGCCAACGTCCTGACTTTC. Its translation: CASSDNTGSGANVLTF. V and J are TRBV6-4 and TRBJ2-6; a possible D gene is TRBD1 (6 bases). This CDR3 contains 16 residues. Between the trimmed V and J ends, which lost 2 bases and 1 base, there was a span of 9 bases. Germline-derived CDR1 and CDR2 are MRHNA and SNTAGT.

The chain carries TRBV30 and TRBJ1-3; D is ambiguous. The CDR3 spans 13 residues. Germline V lookup: CDR1 GTSNPN, CDR2 SVGIG (reference sequence). V was cut by 4 bases and J by 4 bases, with 11 bases left in between. CDR3 bases: TGTGCCTGGAAACCGTCGGGGGGAAACACCATATATTTT. Translated: CAWKPSGGNTIYF. Supplemented by reference TRBV30 and TRBJ1-3, the full variable domain reads SQTIHQWPATLVQPVGSPLSLECTVEGTSNPNLYWYRQAAGRGLQLLFYSVGIGQISSEVPQNLSASRPQDRQFILSSKKLLLSDSGFYLCAWKPSGGNTIYFGEGSWLTVV.

This clone has only one observation. The chain is built from TRBV11-2 and TRBJ1-2; D gene unclear. With 1 base removed from V and 8 bases from J, the gap between germline ends came to 17 bases. The CDR3 spans 15 residues. Per the germline V gene, CDR1 is SGHAT and CDR2 is FQNNGV. The CDR3 sequence is CASSLAMRTATGYTF. The CDR3 coding sequence is TGTGCCAGCAGCTTAGCTATGAGGACTGCGACGGGCTACACCTTC.

The chain recombines TRBV4-3 with TRBJ1-5; no reliable D call. The CDR3 sequence is 18 residues long. With 1 base removed from V and 0 bases from J, the gap between germline ends came to 16 bases. Germline-derived CDR1 and CDR2 are LGHNA and YSLEER. CDR3 in amino acids: CASSQAGWESGSNQPQHF. As DNA, the CDR3 is TGCGCCAGCAGCCAAGCGGGGTGGGAGAGCGGTAGCAATCAGCCCCAGCATTTT.

The CDR3 spells CASSLQQGGLGTQYF. In DNA, the CDR3 is TGTGCCAGCAGTCTCCAGCAAGGGGGTCTAGGGACCCAGTACTTC. The rearrangement joins TRBV27 to TRBJ2-5, with D possibly being TRBD1 (6 bases). The V gene lost 5 bases and the J gene lost 7 bases, with 20 bases spanning the gap. This CDR3 spans 15 amino acids. Germline-derived CDR1 and CDR2 are MNHEY and SMNVEV (reference sequence).

The V gene is TRBV15, the J gene TRBJ1-2; 7 nucleotides agree with TRBD1. Germline V gene lookup returns CDR1 LNHNV and CDR2 YYDKDF (reference sequence). CDR3 length: 16 residues. Losses at the gene ends were 0 bases for V and 5 bases for J; bases not matched to a gene: 9. The CDR3 DNA follows: TGTGCCACCAGCAGAGATTTCCGAGACAGGGATTATGGCTACACCTTC. Its protein is CATSRDFRDRDYGYTF.

The V gene is TRBV7-9, the J gene TRBJ2-3, with 9 bases fitting TRBD2. V lost 4 bases, J lost 4 bases, and 6 bases stayed unmatched. This CDR3 has 15 residues. Germline CDR1 reads SEHNR; CDR2 reads FQNEAQ (reference sequence). CDR3 DNA sequence: TGTGCCAGCAGCTCGGGACTAGCCAAATCAGATACGCAGTATTTT. Its translation is CASSSGLAKSDTQYF.

This clone showed up just once. V is TRBV4-3 and J is TRBJ2-1, with 10 bases lining up with TRBD2. This CDR3 is 15 amino acids long. Germline V gene lookup returns CDR1 LGHNA and CDR2 YSLEER. V dropped 6 bases and J dropped 10; count of bases not matched to a gene: 12. The CDR3 DNA reads TGCGCCAGCAGTGACTTGCCGGGACTAGCGTTGGAGCAGTTCTTC. It specifies CASSDLPGLALEQFF.

CDR3 coding DNA: TGTGCCAGCAGCGCCAGACCACCTAGCGGGAGAAATCAAGATACGCAGTATTTT. This encodes CASSARPPSGRNQDTQYF. V is TRBV12-1 and J is TRBJ2-3; the table assigns TRBD2, which was not confirmed against the DNA. TRBV12-1 is classified as a pseudogene. The CDR3 totals 18 residues.

V gene TRBV3-1 (or the pseudogene TRBV3-2) combines with J gene TRBJ2-1; 7 bases align to TRBD2. This CDR3 has 14 residues. Per germline, CDR1 LGHDT and CDR2 YNNKEL (reference sequence). The trim removed 3 bases at V and 8 bases at J, leaving 7 bases unmatched. This CDR3 is CASSQHGEGHEQFF. In DNA, the CDR3 is TGTGCCAGCAGCCAGCACGGGGAGGGGCATGAGCAGTTCTTC.

This chain links TRBV29-1 with TRBJ1-1, with no clear D. The CDR3 has 14 amino acids. With 0 bases removed from V and 11 bases from J, the gap between germline ends came to 19 bases. Germline V gives CDR1 SQVTM, CDR2 ANQGSEA. The CDR3 bases are TGCAGCGTTGAAGATCCCTTATGGACTCTTAATGCTTTCTTT. Translated, it gives CSVEDPLWTLNAFF.

The V gene is TRBV6-1, the J gene TRBJ2-7, with D tentatively TRBD2 (5 bases). V dropped 0 bases and J dropped 1 base, with 10 bases sitting between them. The CDR3 totals 15 residues. The germline CDR1 and CDR2 sequences are MNHNS and SASEGT. CDR3 amino acids: CASSEARGLSYEQYF. CDR3 sequence (DNA): TGTGCCAGCAGTGAAGCTCGGGGATTATCCTACGAGCAGTACTTC.

V and J are TRBV11-2 and TRBJ2-1, with TRBD1 identical over 7 bases. Trimming cost V 4 bases and J 2 bases; bases outside gene matches: 8. The CDR3 runs 16 residues. Germline V gene lookup returns CDR1 SGHAT and CDR2 FQNNGV. CDR3 amino acids: CASSSQGGATYNEQFF. DNA of the CDR3: TGTGCCAGCAGCTCCCAAGGGGGCGCAACCTACAATGAGCAGTTCTTC.